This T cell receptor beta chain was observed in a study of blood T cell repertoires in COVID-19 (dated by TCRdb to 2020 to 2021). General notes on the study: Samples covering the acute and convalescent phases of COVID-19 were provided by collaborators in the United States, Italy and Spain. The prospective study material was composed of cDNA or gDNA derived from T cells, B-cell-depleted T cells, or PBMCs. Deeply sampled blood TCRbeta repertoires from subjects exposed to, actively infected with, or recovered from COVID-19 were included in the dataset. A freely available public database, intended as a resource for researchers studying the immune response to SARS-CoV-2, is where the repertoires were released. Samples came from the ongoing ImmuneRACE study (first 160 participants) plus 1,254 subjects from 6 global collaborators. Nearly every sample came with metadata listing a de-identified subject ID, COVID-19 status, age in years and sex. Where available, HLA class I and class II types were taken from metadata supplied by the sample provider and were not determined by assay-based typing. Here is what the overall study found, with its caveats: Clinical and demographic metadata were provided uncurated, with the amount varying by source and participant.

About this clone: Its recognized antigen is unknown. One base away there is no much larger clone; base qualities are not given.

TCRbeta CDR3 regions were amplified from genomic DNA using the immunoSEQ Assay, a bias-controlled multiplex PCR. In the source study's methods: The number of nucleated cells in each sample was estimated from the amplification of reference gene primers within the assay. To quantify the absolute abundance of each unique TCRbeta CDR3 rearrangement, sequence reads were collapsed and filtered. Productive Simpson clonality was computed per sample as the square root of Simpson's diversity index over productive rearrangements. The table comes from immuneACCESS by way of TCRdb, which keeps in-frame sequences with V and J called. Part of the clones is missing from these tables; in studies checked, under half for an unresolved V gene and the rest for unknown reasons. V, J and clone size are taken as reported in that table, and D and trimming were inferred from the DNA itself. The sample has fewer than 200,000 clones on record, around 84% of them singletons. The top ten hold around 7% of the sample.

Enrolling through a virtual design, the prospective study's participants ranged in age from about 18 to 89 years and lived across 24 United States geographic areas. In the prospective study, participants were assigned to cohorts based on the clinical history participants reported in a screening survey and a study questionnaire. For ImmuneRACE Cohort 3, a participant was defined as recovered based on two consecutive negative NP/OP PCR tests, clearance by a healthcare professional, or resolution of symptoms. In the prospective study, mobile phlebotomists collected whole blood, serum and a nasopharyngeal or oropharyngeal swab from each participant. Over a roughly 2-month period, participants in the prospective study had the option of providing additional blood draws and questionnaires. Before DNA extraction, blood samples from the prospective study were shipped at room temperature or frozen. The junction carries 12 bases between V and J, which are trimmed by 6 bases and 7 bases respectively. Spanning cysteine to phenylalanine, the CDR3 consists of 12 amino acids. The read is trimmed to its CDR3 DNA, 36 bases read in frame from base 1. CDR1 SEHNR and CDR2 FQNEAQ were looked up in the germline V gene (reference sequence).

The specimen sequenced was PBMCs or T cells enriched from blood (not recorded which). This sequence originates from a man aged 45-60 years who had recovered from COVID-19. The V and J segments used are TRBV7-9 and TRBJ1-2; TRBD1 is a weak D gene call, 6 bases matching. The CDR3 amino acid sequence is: CASSPDSSGYTF. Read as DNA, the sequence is TGTGCCAGCAGTCCGGACAGTTCTGGCTACACCTTC.